This T cell receptor (beta chain) was recovered during a study of blood T cell repertoires in COVID-19. For the study at large: COVID-19 samples from acute and convalescent phases originated in the United States, Italy and Spain. The analysed material was cDNA or gDNA that came from T cells, B-cell-depleted T cells, or PBMCs.

In the study's own analysis: Amplification from reference gene primers served as the basis for estimated nucleated cell counts. Produced via immunoSEQ multiplex PCR; TCRdb's table is partial and in-frame only. V and J calls and clone size follow that table, whereas D and trimming were derived from the DNA. This sample has about 21,000 clones, with more than 85% found just once. This TCR was sampled from a man in his 70s with active COVID-19. The sample taken for sequencing was peripheral blood.

The CDR3 region has the DNA TGCGCCAGCAGCCCCACTAGTTCTGATACGCAGTATTTT. Its protein is CASSPTSSDTQYF. The J gene is TRBJ2-3, the V gene TRBV5-1; tentative D call: TRBD2 (5 bases). V was shortened by 4 bases and J by 6 bases, with 12 bases between the two germline ends. The CDR3 extends over 13 amino acids. Germline V gene data show CDR1 as SGHRS and CDR2 as YFSETQ.